The 2 T cell receptor beta chains below were found in one sample sequenced in a study of shared clonotypes between healthy human individuals. The repertoire was sequenced with immunoSEQ multiplex PCR; TCRdb's copy has only in-frame clones and lacks some. The sample has over 1.4 million clones, 95% to 97% seen once. The material sequenced was naive CD4+ T cells sorted from blood. Subset specified: CD45RA+ positively selected. Receptors were obtained from a man aged 30 to 39 in good health.

The sample holds one count of this clone. This sequence joins TRBV10-3 and TRBJ1-1; the D gene is possibly TRBD1 (6 bases). This CDR3 is 15 amino acids long. The germline gives CDR1 ENHRY, CDR2 SYGVKD. Deletions cut 9 bases from V and 0 bases from J, with 17 bases between. The CDR3: CAISDPGQMNTEAFF. The DNA of the CDR3 is TGTGCCATTTCCGATCCCGGACAGATGAACACTGAAGCTTTCTTT.

This sequence joins TRBV4-1 and TRBJ2-7; D ambiguous. Trimming took 0 bases from V and 0 from J, leaving 9 bases between them. Per germline, CDR1 MGHRA and CDR2 YSYEKL. CDR3 length: 15 residues. CDR3 bases: TGCGCCAGCAGCCAAGAGCAGTCATTCTCCTACGAGCAGTACTTC. It is translated as CASSQEQSFSYEQYF.